This entry lists 10 T cell receptor beta chains sequenced from one sample in a study of blood T cell repertoires in COVID-19. Sequencing used immunoSEQ multiplex PCR; TCRdb keeps in-frame clones, though not all of them. This table holds a few hundred thousand clones, around 90% found once. The sample consisted of peripheral blood. The origin of the receptors is a man younger than 35 with active or convalescent COVID-19.

This clone has more than one count but fewer than ten. V and J are TRBV3-1 (or the pseudogene TRBV3-2) and TRBJ2-2; D may be TRBD1 (6 bases). V dropped 2 bases and J dropped 5 bases, with 9 bases sitting between them. CDR1 is LGHDT, CDR2 YNNKEL, per germline (reference sequence). This CDR3 contains 14 residues. The CDR3 region is CASSQLGGTGELFF. The DNA for the CDR3 is TGTGCCAGCAGCCAACTAGGGGGTACCGGGGAGCTGTTTTTT.

The genes are TRBV5-6 and TRBJ2-5, with 8 bases aligning to TRBD2. CDR3 length equals 14 residues. Trimming took 6 bases from V and 4 from J; bases not matched to a gene: 8. From germline, CDR1 is SGHDT and CDR2 YYEEEE. CDR3 DNA sequence: TGTGCCAGCAACTTTCGGGGGGGCGGAGAGACCCAGTACTTC. It is translated as CASNFRGGGETQYF. Using reference TRBV5-6 and TRBJ2-5 for the parts outside the CDR3, the full variable domain is DAGVTQSPTHLIKTRGQQVTLRCSPKSGHDTVSWYQQALGQGPQFIFQYYEEEERQRGNFPDRFSGHQFPNYSSELNVNALLLGDSALYLCASNFRGGGETQYFGPGTRLLVL.

J is TRBJ2-2 and V is TRBV9; D might be TRBD2 (5 bases). Germline assignment: CDR1 SGDLS and CDR2 YYNGEE. The CDR3 consists of 15 residues. Trimming took off 4 bases at V and 2 bases at J, with 12 bases between the two ends. The CDR3 nucleotides are TGTGCCAGCAGCCAAGAGGGAGCTAACACCGGGGAGCTGTTTTTT. This gives the protein CASSQEGANTGELFF.

The V call is TRBV14, the J call TRBJ2-1; a possible D gene is TRBD2 (6 bases). The germline V gene has CDR1 SGHDN and CDR2 FVKESK. The CDR3 extends over 16 amino acids. V was clipped by 0 bases and J by 2 bases, with 11 bases between them. This CDR3 is CASSQDWGVTYNEQFF. The CDR3 region has the DNA TGTGCCAGCAGCCAAGATTGGGGGGTCACCTACAATGAGCAGTTCTTC.

The V call is TRBV3-1 (or the pseudogene TRBV3-2), the J call TRBJ2-7, with 7 bases that match TRBD2. The CDR3 spans 16 residues. CDR1 is LGHDT and CDR2 is YNNKEL in the germline V gene (reference sequence). The trim removed 3 bases at V and 0 bases at J, leaving 8 bases unmatched. Written as DNA, the CDR3 is TGTGCCAGCAGCCATATTAGCGGGCGCCGCTCCTACGAGCAGTACTTC. It specifies CASSHISGRRSYEQYF.

This chain joins TRBV4-3 and TRBJ1-3; no firm D call. V was clipped by 0 bases and J by 5 bases, with 11 bases between them. Germline-derived CDR1 and CDR2 are LGHNA and YSLEER. The CDR3 runs to 15 residues. DNA of the CDR3: TGCGCCAGCAGCCAAGAAAGTGGAGGGAGAAACACCATATATTTT. Protein: CASSQESGGRNTIYF.

This sequence joins TRBV6-6 and TRBJ2-3; 8 bases agree with TRBD1. Germline V gene data show CDR1 as MNHNY and CDR2 as SVGAGI (reference sequence). The V gene end was trimmed by 5 bases and the J gene end by 1 base; junction bases not matched to a gene: 8. This CDR3 has 16 residues. CDR3 sequence reads: CASSTTSGQGTDTQYF. The CDR3 DNA follows: TGTGCCAGCAGTACGACCTCGGGACAGGGCACAGATACGCAGTATTTT.

The chain carries TRBV11-2 and TRBJ2-7; no definite D call. Per the germline V gene, CDR1 is SGHAT and CDR2 is FQNNGV. Trimming stripped 4 bases from V and 0 bases from J, with 13 bases between. CDR3 length: 15 amino acids. This CDR3 reads CASSSGAVYSYEQYF. CDR3 bases: TGTGCCAGCAGCTCGGGTGCGGTTTACTCCTACGAGCAGTACTTC.

The chain is built from TRBV23-1 and TRBJ1-5; 9 bases agree with TRBD1. TRBV23-1 is known as an ORF, though its function is uncertain. CDR3 length equals 16 residues. J gave up 7 bases and V 3 bases, and 10 bases lay outside the gene matches. The CDR3 nucleotides are TGCGCCAGCAGTCATTTTACAGGGGGCGCAGAACAGCCCCAGCATTTT. Amino acid sequence: CASSHFTGGAEQPQHF.

The rearrangement links TRBV4-2 to TRBJ2-4; 8 bases are shared with TRBD1. This CDR3 is 14 amino acids long. V trimming: 0 bases; J trimming: 8 bases; junction bases outside the gene matches: 3. Germline-derived CDR1 and CDR2 are LGHNA and YNFKEQ. The CDR3 spells CASSQDGQGDIQYF. The CDR3, as DNA: TGTGCCAGCAGCCAAGATGGACAGGGCGACATTCAGTACTTC.